This TCR beta chain derives from a study of shared clonotypes between healthy human individuals. Study details: Three plates were used per donor for CD4 naive, three for CD4 memory, two for CD8 naive and one for CD8 memory.

CDR1 is LGHNA and CDR2 is YNFKEQ in the germline V gene. The CDR3 has 15 amino acids. V was pared by 0 bases and J by 2 bases, with 9 bases between. Assay used: immunoSEQ multiplex PCR; TCRdb lists only in-frame clones, some missing. Among around 240,000 clones listed, under 80% were seen once. The sample taken for sequencing was memory CD4+ T cells sorted from blood. As for subset: CD45RA-negative fraction. The J gene is TRBJ2-3, the V gene TRBV4-2, with D uncertain. The source is a man between 25 and 39 years old in good health. This CDR3 is CASSQEWLYTDTQYF. The CDR3 DNA reads TGTGCCAGCAGCCAAGAATGGCTTTACACAGATACGCAGTATTTT.